This is a list of T cell receptor beta chains from one sample in a study of shared clonotypes between healthy human individuals. Profiling relied on immunoSEQ multiplex PCR, and the TCRdb table lists in-frame clones only, not all of them. The table has over 2 million clones, roughly 95% seen once. Sequencing was carried out using naive CD8+ T cells sorted from blood. The receptors shown here come from a man aged 18 to 35 in good health. The CDR3 runs from the conserved cysteine through the conserved F or W. D genes are given only for firm matches. The size of a clone is reported for some rows only, either as once, few or many, or as a class for expanded clones.

size,D,J,V,CDR3,DNA
NA,NA,TRBJ2-1,TRBV21-1,CALTQNYNEQFF,TGTGCCTTGACACAAAATTACAATGAGCAGTTCTTC
NA,NA,TRBJ2-1,TRBV10-2,CASSTGTEQFF,TGCGCCAGCAGTACCGGGACGGAGCAGTTCTTC
NA,NA,TRBJ2-7,TRBV7-9,CASSLDIGGSYEQYF,TGTGCCAGCAGCTTAGATATTGGAGGGTCCTACGAGCAGTACTTC
once,TRBD2,TRBJ2-3,TRBV9,CASSFSTSGDTQYF,TGTGCCAGCAGCTTTTCGACTAGCGGAGATACGCAGTATTTT
NA,NA,TRBJ2-7,TRBV1,CTSSRAALKRILFPYEQYF,TGCACCAGCAGCCGAGCGGCACTCAAAAGGATATTATTCCCCTACGAGCAGTACTTC
NA,TRBD1,TRBJ2-7,TRBV2,CASSGLTGYNEQYF,TGTGCCAGCAGTGGATTGACAGGGTACAACGAGCAGTACTTC
few,NA,TRBJ1-2,TRBV2,CASSDFYGYTF,TGTGCCAGCAGTGACTTCTATGGCTACACCTTC
NA,NA,TRBJ2-7,TRBV7-9,CASSLALGQRREQYF,TGTGCCAGCAGCTTAGCGCTGGGCCAACGACGAGAGCAGTACTTC
NA,TRBD1,TRBJ2-2,TRBV11-2,CASSFPRRTGATGELFF,TGTGCCAGCAGCTTCCCCCGCCGAACAGGGGCCACCGGGGAGCTGTTTTTT
few,NA,TRBJ1-1,TRBV19,CASSIGSVSSGTEAFF,TGTGCCAGTAGTATAGGATCTGTGTCGAGTGGGACTGAAGCTTTCTTT
NA,TRBD2,TRBJ2-1,TRBV4-1,CASSQEALGLAGDEQFF,TGCGCCAGCAGCCAGGAGGCATTGGGACTAGCGGGGGACGAGCAGTTCTTC
NA,NA,TRBJ2-7,TRBV10-3,CAISDGGGHEQYF,TGTGCCATCAGTGATGGCGGGGGCCACGAGCAGTACTTC
NA,NA,TRBJ1-2,TRBV7-8,CASSPPGALYQGGYTF,TGTGCCAGCAGTCCCCCCGGGGCTCTCTATCAAGGGGGCTACACCTTC
NA,TRBD1,TRBJ2-7,TRBV13,CASSFRGSYEQYF,TGTGCCAGCAGCTTCAGGGGGTCCTACGAGCAGTACTTC
NA,NA,TRBJ2-1,TRBV5-4,CASSFESDEQFF,TGTGCCAGCAGCTTTGAGAGCGATGAGCAGTTCTTC
NA,TRBD1,TRBJ2-5,TRBV5-6,CASSLPDREETQYF,TGTGCCAGCAGCCTACCGGACAGGGAAGAGACCCAGTACTTC
NA,TRBD1,TRBJ2-5,TRBV5-1,CASSSPGQVVQETQYF,TGCGCCAGCAGCTCACCGGGACAGGTAGTCCAAGAGACCCAGTACTTC
NA,NA,TRBJ2-7,TRBV30,CAWGSVDYEQYF,TGTGCCTGGGGGTCTGTGGACTACGAGCAGTACTTC
once,NA,TRBJ2-1,TRBV27,CASSLATNYNEQFF,TGTGCCAGCAGTTTGGCTACCAACTACAATGAGCAGTTCTTC
NA,TRBD1,TRBJ1-1,TRBV28,CASSYLTGDILLTEAFF,TGTGCCAGCAGTTACCTGACAGGGGATATTCTTCTGACTGAAGCTTTCTTT
NA,NA,TRBJ2-7,TRBV29-1,CSVEDPNSSYEQYF,TGCAGCGTTGAAGATCCCAACAGCTCCTACGAGCAGTACTTC
once,NA,TRBJ2-3,TRBV7-8,CASSMSGTGGPDTQYF,TGTGCCAGCAGCATGTCAGGGACGGGGGGCCCAGATACGCAGTATTTT
once,NA,TRBJ1-2,TRBV11-2,CASSPDSDNYGYTF,TGTGCCAGCAGCCCCGATTCAGACAACTATGGCTACACCTTC
NA,NA,TRBJ1-1,TRBV25-1,CASSVGNTEAFF,TGTGCCAGCAGTGTGGGGAACACTGAAGCTTTCTTT
NA,TRBD1,TRBJ2-5,TRBV2,CASIGTGGPKTQYF,TGTGCCAGCATCGGCACAGGGGGCCCGAAGACCCAGTACTTC
NA,NA,TRBJ1-3,TRBV15,CATAGGGTDTIYF,TGTGCCACTGCTGGAGGGGGGACGGACACCATATATTTT
NA,NA,TRBJ1-5,TRBV5-8,CASSLDRQPLSNQPQHF,TGTGCCAGCAGCTTGGATCGGCAGCCGCTTAGCAATCAGCCCCAGCATTTT
NA,NA,TRBJ2-7,TRBV19,CASSWAVSYEQYF,TGTGCCAGTAGCTGGGCGGTGTCCTACGAGCAGTACTTC
NA,TRBD1,TRBJ2-7,TRBV27,CASSPGTGGLYEQYF,TGTGCCAGCAGTCCTGGGACAGGGGGCCTCTACGAGCAGTACTTC
NA,TRBD2,TRBJ2-5,TRBV6-4,CASPKRLAPNWVQETQYF,TGTGCCAGCCCCAAGCGACTAGCGCCCAACTGGGTGCAAGAGACCCAGTACTTC
NA,NA,TRBJ1-1,TRBV9,CASSAGANTEAFF,TGTGCCAGCAGCGCCGGAGCGAACACTGAAGCTTTCTTT
NA,TRBD2,TRBJ2-5,TRBV5-6,CASSLTGGRETQYF,TGTGCCAGCAGCTTGACGGGGGGGCGTGAGACCCAGTACTTC
NA,NA,TRBJ2-5,TRBV30,CAWNLGAETQYF,TGTGCCTGGAACTTGGGGGCAGAGACCCAGTACTTC
NA,TRBD1,TRBJ1-5,TRBV2,CASSPGTGAAQPQHF,TGTGCCAGCAGTCCCGGGACAGGGGCCGCTCAGCCCCAGCATTTT
NA,NA,TRBJ2-5,TRBV5-6,CASSLNPGAGETQYF,TGTGCCAGCAGCTTGAACCCGGGGGCGGGGGAGACCCAGTACTTC
NA,TRBD2,TRBJ2-1,TRBV9,CASSSRTSGGKTYNEQFF,TGTGCCAGCAGCTCTAGGACTAGCGGGGGGAAAACATACAATGAGCAGTTCTTC
once,NA,TRBJ2-1,TRBV6-5,CASSQTRNEQFF,TGTGCCAGCAGTCAGACTCGGAATGAGCAGTTCTTC
NA,TRBD1,TRBJ1-5,TRBV6-1,CASSEQGAWNNQPQHF,TGTGCCAGCAGTGAACAGGGGGCATGGAACAATCAGCCCCAGCATTTT
NA,NA,TRBJ2-3,TRBV30,CAWTGDTQYF,TGTGCCTGGACCGGGGATACGCAGTATTTT
NA,NA,TRBJ2-3,TRBV28,CASNFGGWADTQYF,TGTGCCAGCAATTTCGGGGGTTGGGCAGATACGCAGTATTTT